The 30 T cell receptor beta chains presented below share a single source sample, sequenced in a study of T cell clonotyping in hematopoietic cell transplantation. Profiling relied on immunoSEQ multiplex PCR, and the TCRdb table lists in-frame clones only, not all of them. Of about 36,000 clones listed, approximately 89% were seen once; the top ten hold just under 2%. The material sequenced was peripheral blood mononuclear cells. The source of these receptors is a middle-aged woman in good health. Some clones in this sample may be carry-over from other donors' samples.

This chain links TRBV4-2 with TRBJ2-3, with 10 positions matching TRBD2. V gave up 0 bases and J gave up 4 bases; unmatched junction bases: 7. This CDR3 region has 17 residues. Per the germline V gene, CDR1 is LGHNA and CDR2 is YNFKEQ. The DNA of the CDR3 is TGTGCCAGCAGCCAAGAGGGGCTAGCGGGAGAGGCAGATACGCAGTATTTT. Its protein product is CASSQEGLAGEADTQYF.

The CDR3 reads CASSQTSGEPYEQYF. For the CDR3, the DNA is TGTGCCAGCAGCCAAACTAGCGGGGAGCCCTACGAGCAGTACTTC. This sequence joins TRBV7-2 and TRBJ2-7; 10 bases are shared with TRBD2. The CDR3 extends over 15 amino acids. CDR1 is SGHTA and CDR2 is FQGNSA in the germline V gene. Germline trimming cut 5 bases from V and 2 bases from J; bases unmatched to any gene: 6.

This clone has just one count. The chain joins TRBV19 to TRBJ2-2; no clear D. CDR3 size: 16 residues. CDR1 is LNHDA, CDR2 SQIVND, per germline (reference sequence). Trimming pared 0 bases from V and 4 bases from J, leaving 12 bases between. CDR3 nucleotide sequence: TGTGCCAGTAGTATAGATCGTGAGACCTCCACCGGGGAGCTGTTTTTT. This codes for CASSIDRETSTGELFF.

The sample holds one count of this clone. The chain carries TRBV19 and TRBJ2-5; D tentatively fits TRBD1 or TRBD2 (6 bases each). V shed 3 bases and J shed 7 bases, with 15 bases lying between them. CDR1 and CDR2 (germline): LNHDA, SQIVND (reference sequence). CDR3 length: 14 residues. CDR3 nucleotide sequence: TGTGCCAGTAGTATCGGTGAGGGGGGACGGACCCAGTACTTC. It codes for CASSIGEGGRTQYF.

This chain uses TRBV30 with TRBJ2-1, with 10 bases identical to TRBD2. The CDR3 is 16 residues long. From germline, CDR1 is GTSNPN and CDR2 SVGIG (reference sequence). V dropped 1 base and J dropped 1; count of bases not matched to a gene: 4. CDR3 in amino acids: CAWSGSSGRSYNEQFF. As DNA, the CDR3 is TGTGCCTGGAGTGGATCTAGCGGGAGATCCTACAATGAGCAGTTCTTC.

J is TRBJ1-1 and V is TRBV4-1; D is unresolved. This CDR3 is 15 amino acids long. Trimming shortened V by 4 bases and J by 4 bases, and 16 bases separated the two germline ends. Germline V gives CDR1 MGHRA, CDR2 YSYEKL. The CDR3 DNA reads TGCGCCAGCAGCCTGTCGAGGCGGATGGGCACTGAAGCTTTCTTT. Protein sequence: CASSLSRRMGTEAFF.

This clone was seen a few times. The chain has TRBV7-9 and TRBJ1-5; D unclear. CDR3 size: 11 residues. Between the trimmed V and J ends, which lost 5 bases and 9 bases, there was a span of 8 bases. The germline gives CDR1 SEHNR, CDR2 FQNEAQ (reference sequence). As DNA, the CDR3 is TGTGCCAGCAGCCATAAAAGGCCCCAGCATTTT. This translates into CASSHKRPQHF.

This clone was observed a single time. J is TRBJ2-6 and V is TRBV5-4; perhaps D is TRBD1 or TRBD2 (5 bases each). Between the trimmed V and J ends, which lost 4 bases and 1 base, there was a span of 18 bases. This CDR3 is 18 amino acids long. Germline V gives CDR1 SGHNT, CDR2 YYREEE (reference sequence). CDR3 sequence reads: CASSRGPSFTSGANVLTF. The CDR3 region has the DNA TGTGCCAGCAGCAGGGGACCCAGTTTTACTTCTGGGGCCAACGTCCTGACTTTC.

The chain employs TRBV29-1 and TRBJ2-6; D is uncertain. The CDR3 length is 13 residues. Per the germline V gene, CDR1 is SQVTM and CDR2 is ANQGSEA. The V gene lost 5 bases and the J gene lost 0 bases, with 5 bases spanning the gap. CDR3 in DNA: TGCAGCGTTATGATCTCTGGGGCCAACGTCCTGACTTTC. Amino acids: CSVMISGANVLTF.

The rearrangement joins TRBV9 to TRBJ2-7; a possible D gene is TRBD2 (6 bases). V was shortened by 0 bases and J by 4 bases, with 14 bases between the two germline ends. The CDR3 is 15 amino acids. Germline values: CDR1 SGDLS, CDR2 YYNGEE. CDR3 sequence reads: CASSVAGGSLYEQYF. The CDR3 DNA sequence: TGTGCCAGCAGCGTAGCCGGGGGAAGTTTGTACGAGCAGTACTTC.

The rearrangement joins TRBV2 to TRBJ1-4; D gene unclear. This CDR3 is built from 13 residues. Germline V lookup: CDR1 SNHLY, CDR2 FYNNEI. The V gene lost 4 bases and the J gene lost 4 bases, with 7 bases spanning the gap. The CDR3 here is CASSAQINEKLFF. In DNA form, the CDR3 reads TGTGCCAGCAGTGCACAGATTAATGAAAAACTGTTTTTT.

The V and J genes are TRBV14 and TRBJ2-1, with 11 bases aligning to TRBD2. The CDR3 is 15 residues long. J gave up 12 bases and V 0 bases, and 7 bases lay outside the gene matches. CDR1 and CDR2 from the germline V gene are SGHDN and FVKESK. For the CDR3, the DNA is TGTGCCAGCAGCCAAGATGTAGCTAGCGGGAGGTGGCAGTTCTTC. Its protein product is CASSQDVASGRWQFF.

The chain couples TRBV7-3 to TRBJ1-1; the D gene is possibly TRBD1 (6 bases). Germline V CDR1 and CDR2: SGHTA, FQGTGA. V dropped 3 bases and J dropped 1 base, with 9 bases sitting between them. This CDR3 region has 14 residues. The CDR3 bases are TGTGCCAGCAGCTTGGACAGCTCGAACACTGAAGCTTTCTTT. It is translated as CASSLDSSNTEAFF.

The chain links TRBV11-2 to TRBJ2-3; D uncertain. Trimming took off 5 bases at V and 3 bases at J, with 12 bases between the two ends. The CDR3 consists of 14 residues. CDR1 SGHAT and CDR2 FQNNGV come from the germline V gene. The CDR3 protein is CASSPNPDTDTQYF. The CDR3, as DNA: TGTGCCAGCAGCCCGAACCCCGATACAGATACGCAGTATTTT.

The rearrangement uses TRBV2 and TRBJ2-2; D is possibly TRBD1 or TRBD2 (5 bases each). This CDR3 comprises 15 residues. CDR1 SNHLY and CDR2 FYNNEI come from the germline V gene. Trimming pared 5 bases from V and 3 bases from J, leaving 13 bases between. The CDR3 region is CASSRGAGDTGELFF. DNA of the CDR3: TGTGCCAGCAGTCGAGGGGCCGGGGACACCGGGGAGCTGTTTTTT.

This clone was seen a single time. This chain connects TRBV2 to TRBJ2-7; a weak D match, TRBD2 (6 bases). In germline, CDR1 is SNHLY, CDR2 FYNNEI. This CDR3 has 14 amino acids. Trimming left V 6 bases short and J 2 bases short, with 14 bases between. The CDR3 here is CASSGDFLTYEQYF. The CDR3, as DNA: TGTGCCAGCAGCGGGGACTTTCTAACCTACGAGCAGTACTTC.

The chain carries TRBV5-4 and TRBJ2-7; 10 bases are shared with TRBD2. The CDR3 totals 16 residues. V lost 0 bases to trimming and J lost 1 base; unmatched junction nucleotides: 4. The V gene's germline CDR1 is SGHNT and CDR2 YYREEE (reference sequence). The CDR3 DNA reads as TGTGCCAGCAGCTTGGGGGTAGCGGGAGGATCCTACGAGCAGTACTTC. It translates to CASSLGVAGGSYEQYF.

The rearrangement links TRBV5-1 to TRBJ1-4, with D unresolved. In germline, CDR1 is SGHRS, CDR2 YFSETQ. Trimming took 1 base from V and 0 from J, leaving 10 bases between them. The CDR3 runs to 16 residues. The CDR3 DNA sequence: TGCGCCAGCAGCTTGACGCCACCAGCAACTAATGAAAAACTGTTTTTT. Translating gives CASSLTPPATNEKLFF.

The chain employs TRBV9 and TRBJ2-5; the D gene could be TRBD1 or TRBD2 (6 bases each). There are 15 residues in the CDR3. V shed 0 bases and J shed 3 bases, with 12 bases lying between them. The germline CDR1 and CDR2 sequences are SGDLS and YYNGEE. For the CDR3, the DNA is TGTGCCAGCAGCGTAGGTGGGCGGGACAAAGAGACCCAGTACTTC. This gives the protein CASSVGGRDKETQYF.

The chain carries TRBV7-2 and TRBJ1-1; no firm D call. V shed 5 bases and J shed 1 base, with 14 bases lying between them. The CDR3 is made up of 15 amino acids. The V gene's germline CDR1 is SGHTA and CDR2 FQGNSA. The CDR3 DNA reads TGTGCCAGCAGCCCTTCCCCAGGAACGAACACTGAAGCTTTCTTT. Its protein is CASSPSPGTNTEAFF.

The J gene is TRBJ1-1, the V gene TRBV19; D ambiguous. The CDR3 sequence is 15 residues long. Trimming left V 7 bases short and J 0 bases short, with 15 bases between. The germline V gene has CDR1 LNHDA and CDR2 SQIVND (reference sequence). The CDR3 loop is CASTRARALNTEAFF. The CDR3 DNA sequence: TGTGCCAGTACGCGGGCAAGGGCGTTGAACACTGAAGCTTTCTTT.

As regards this clone: The same CDR3 arises from other DNA sequences in this sample as well. V is TRBV11-2 and J is TRBJ2-7, with a weak D call TRBD2 (6 bases). V lost 1 base and J lost 4, with 11 bases in between. This CDR3 has 14 amino acids. Germline CDR1 reads SGHAT; CDR2 reads FQNNGV. CDR3 coding DNA: TGTGCCAGCAGCTTAGGAACTAGCTCGTACGAGCAGTACTTC. Protein: CASSLGTSSYEQYF.

For the CDR3, the DNA is TGTGCCAGCAGTTACTCGGGGGGGCGGCAGCCCCAGCATTTT. Its translation is CASSYSGGRQPQHF. This chain links TRBV6-5 with TRBJ1-5, with D perhaps TRBD1 (6 bases). V lost 0 bases to trimming and J lost 7 bases, with 10 bases between them. The CDR3 runs 14 residues. Germline values: CDR1 MNHEY, CDR2 SVGAGI.

The chain links TRBV30 to TRBJ1-2, with 8 bases identical to TRBD1. Germline-derived CDR1 and CDR2 are GTSNPN and SVGIG (reference sequence). V was pared by 5 bases and J by 8 bases, with 7 bases of the junction left unmatched. This CDR3 spans 12 amino acids. The CDR3 region has the DNA TGTGCCTGGGGGGGACAGGAGGGCGGCTACACCTTC. As protein: CAWGGQEGGYTF.

The J gene is TRBJ2-5, the V gene TRBV7-8; 9 nucleotides match TRBD1. Germline CDR1 SGHVS, CDR2 FQNEAQ. Trimming removed 5 bases from V and 4 bases from J; junction bases left unmatched: 5. CDR3 length: 14 amino acids. CDR3: CASSRTGVGETQYF. DNA of the CDR3: TGTGCCAGCAGCCGGACAGGGGTAGGAGAGACCCAGTACTTC.

The gene calls are TRBV7-9 and TRBJ1-2; perhaps TRBD1 as D (5 bases). In germline, CDR1 is SEHNR, CDR2 FQNEAQ (reference sequence). This CDR3 contains 15 residues. The V gene lost 5 bases and the J gene lost 3 bases, with 16 bases spanning the gap. The CDR3 region is CASSKEGTADYGYTF. The CDR3 nucleotides read TGTGCCAGCAGCAAAGAAGGGACCGCTGACTATGGCTACACCTTC.

The rearrangement links TRBV30 to TRBJ2-7; D is ambiguous. V gave up 3 bases and J gave up 6 bases, with 9 bases separating them. CDR1 and CDR2 from the germline V gene are GTSNPN and SVGIG (reference sequence). This CDR3 has 11 amino acids. CDR3 DNA sequence: TGTGCCTGGAGCATGGCGCTCGAGCAGTACTTC. Translated, it gives CAWSMALEQYF.

The genes are TRBV28 and TRBJ1-5, with TRBD1 matching 7 bases. The germline V gene encodes CDR1 MDHEN and CDR2 SYDVKM. J was trimmed by 4 bases and V by 6 bases; bases with no gene match: 6. CDR3 size: 14 residues. CDR3 in DNA: TGTGCCAGCAGGTACCGGGACAGAAATCAGCCCCAGCATTTT. Encoded protein: CASRYRDRNQPQHF.

The gene calls are TRBV5-4 and TRBJ1-4; a weak D match, TRBD1 (5 bases). V dropped 3 bases and J dropped 5 bases, with 8 bases sitting between them. The CDR3 totals 13 residues. CDR1 is SGHNT and CDR2 is YYREEE in the germline V gene (reference sequence). This CDR3 reads CASSSGWNEKLFF. The CDR3 nucleotides are TGTGCCAGCAGCTCAGGGTGGAATGAAAAACTGTTTTTT.

The chain is built from TRBV5-1 and TRBJ2-5; D possibly corresponds to TRBD2 (6 bases). CDR3 length: 15 amino acids. Trimming cost V 0 bases and J 3 bases, with 12 bases left between them. Germline V gene lookup returns CDR1 SGHRS and CDR2 YFSETQ. This chain's CDR3 is CASSLDQGGEETQYF. Here the CDR3 DNA reads TGCGCCAGCAGCTTGGACCAGGGCGGGGAAGAGACCCAGTACTTC.